Reported below is one TCR beta chain. This sample is drawn from a study of lymphopenia after photon versus proton radiotherapy. Profiled with immunoSEQ multiplex PCR; TCRdb holds only in-frame clones, not every one. This table holds 75,000 to 90,000 clones, about 83% found once. The TCR sequence derives from a man aged 60 to 69 with pancreatic cancer. Sequenced material: peripheral blood, taken from a patient treated with proton-based radiotherapy.

CDR3 coding DNA: TGTGCCAGCTCACAACTTGAGACAGATACGCAGTATTTT. This gives the protein CASSQLETDTQYF. The rearrangement uses TRBV18 and TRBJ2-3; D not certain. V was shortened by 4 bases and J by 3 bases, with 8 bases between the two germline ends. The CDR3 consists of 13 residues. CDR1 KGHSH and CDR2 LQKENI come from the germline V gene.